The 16 T cell receptor beta chains reported below all come from one sample, sequenced in a study of Graves' ophthalmopathy and Graves' hyperthyroidism. Amplified material comprised TCR beta CDR3 regions derived from RNA transcripts. Amplification began with first-round RT-PCR using HTBI primers, then second-round multiplex PCR was performed. TCRdb re-analysed the multiplex PCR reads in MiXCR, keeping a single row per CDR3 protein. Of 740,000 or so distinct CDR3 sequences in the sample, 40% were seen once. Sequencing was performed on peripheral blood. These receptor sequences come from an adult man with Graves' ophthalmopathy.

This clonotype was seen once. The CDR3 ends on some other residue instead of the conserved phenylalanine or tryptophan, so this is likely a read error. The genes are TRBV20-1 and TRBJ2-2; D ambiguous. This CDR3 region has 11 residues. Germline CDR1 is DFQATT and CDR2 is SNEGSKA (reference sequence). Trimming took 5 bases from V and 1 from J, leaving 2 bases between them. CDR3 sequence reads: CSALNTGELFS. The CDR3, as DNA: TGCAGTGCTTTGAACACCGGGGAGCTGTTTTCT.

The genes are TRBV20-1 and TRBJ2-7; the match to TRBD1 covers 8 bases. The germline V gene encodes CDR1 DFQATT and CDR2 SNEGSKA (reference sequence). Losses at the gene ends were 6 bases for V and 6 bases for J; bases not matched to a gene: 25. The CDR3 runs 18 residues. The CDR3 DNA sequence: TGCAGTGCCCGGGCTGCAGGGGGCGTTATGAGTGTGGGGCGCGAGCAGTACTTC. Translated, it gives CSARAAGGVMSVGREQYF.

This clonotype was detected many times. The chain recombines TRBV7-2 with TRBJ1-2; D might be TRBD1 (5 bases). Trimming removed 4 bases at V and 4 bases at J, with 13 bases between. The CDR3 sequence is 14 residues long. Germline V gene data show CDR1 as SGHTA and CDR2 as FQGNSA. The CDR3: CASSSVGHIYGYTF. In DNA form, the CDR3 reads TGTGCCAGCAGCTCGGTCGGACACATCTATGGCTACACCTTC.

This clonotype was picked up one time. The junction and the germline gene differ at one end; a read error may be behind it. CDR3 in amino acids: CSAKSERGFGELYF. CDR3 in DNA: TGCAGTGCTAAGTCGGAACGGGGGTTTGGCGAGCTGTACTTC. The chain has TRBV20-1 and TRBJ2-7, with D maybe TRBD2 (6 bases). Germline CDR1 is DFQATT and CDR2 is SNEGSKA (reference sequence). This CDR3 is 14 amino acids long.

J is TRBJ2-7 and V is TRBV12-3 or TRBV12-4; D perhaps matches TRBD1 (6 bases). The V and J ends lost 6 bases and 2 bases respectively, with 14 bases between them. This CDR3 contains 14 residues. CDR3 loop: CASSQGYRAYEQYF. DNA of the CDR3: TGTGCCAGCAGCCAAGGGTACAGGGCCTACGAGCAGTACTTC.

This clonotype was recorded many times. The chain uses TRBV7-9 and TRBJ2-7; TRBD1 is a possible D gene (5 bases). The germline V and J ends were trimmed by 2 bases and 2 bases, with 16 bases remaining between them. The CDR3 runs to 16 residues. Germline lookup yields CDR1 SEHNR and CDR2 FQNEAQ (reference sequence). The CDR3 protein is CASSLSPQGRTYEQYF. In nucleotides, the CDR3 is TGTGCCAGCAGCTTAAGTCCGCAGGGAAGAACCTACGAGCAGTACTTC.

The chain combines TRBV10-3 with TRBJ2-7, with D hard to call. Germline values: CDR1 ENHRY, CDR2 SYGVKD. The CDR3 sequence is 12 residues long. The V end was cut by 2 bases, the J end by 7 bases, with 9 bases between. This CDR3 is CAISERAEEQYF. The DNA for the CDR3 is TGTGCCATCAGTGAGAGGGCGGAGGAGCAGTACTTC.

This clonotype was observed a few times. The J gene is TRBJ1-3, the V gene TRBV7-9; D is uncertain. V gave up 5 bases and J gave up 3 bases, with 14 bases separating them. Germline CDR1 and CDR2: SEHNR and FQNEAQ (reference sequence). CDR3 length: 15 residues. CDR3 sequence (DNA): TGTGCCAGCAGCCTCCCGGGCACCTATGGAAACACCATATATTTT. As protein: CASSLPGTYGNTIYF.

This clonotype has at least ten counts. The rearrangement links TRBV29-1 to TRBJ1-5; 9 nucleotides align to TRBD1. The germline CDR1 and CDR2 sequences are SQVTM and ANQGSEA. CDR3 length: 14 residues. V shed 3 bases and J 4 bases; nucleotides not matched to a gene: 4. CDR3 bases: TGCAGCGTTGACCTCGGACAGGGGAATCAGCCCCAGCATTTT. It codes for CSVDLGQGNQPQHF.

The V gene is TRBV25-1, the J gene TRBJ2-7; 11 bases are shared with TRBD2. The germline V gene encodes CDR1 MGHDK and CDR2 SYGVNS. The junction had 13 bases not matched to a gene; V was cut back by 6 bases and J by 0 bases. The CDR3 runs to 18 residues. The CDR3 bases are TGTGCCAGCAGCCAAGCCCTAGCGGGAGGATCGAGCTCCTACGAGCAGTACTTC. As protein: CASSQALAGGSSSYEQYF.

The chain employs TRBV7-9 and TRBJ1-2; D call uncertain. Trimming took off 0 bases at V and 4 bases at J, with 9 bases between the two ends. Germline assignment: CDR1 SEHNR and CDR2 FQNEAQ (reference sequence). The CDR3 runs to 14 residues. CDR3 nucleotide sequence: TGTGCCAGCAGCTTAGCAGGGAATATCTATGGCTACACCTTC. As protein: CASSLAGNIYGYTF. The whole variable domain, remainder taken from reference TRBV7-9 and TRBJ1-2, is DTGVSQNPRHKITKRGQNVTFRCDPISEHNRLYWYRQTLGQGPEFLTYFQNEAQLEKSRLLSDRFSAERPKGSFSTLEIQRTEQGDSAMYLCASSLAGNIYGYTFGSGTRLTVV.

A remark on this clonotype: Possible read error: a much larger clone is one base away. The genes are TRBV5-1 and TRBJ1-1; D is possibly TRBD1 (5 bases). The CDR3 extends over 13 amino acids. Germline CDR1 is SGHRS and CDR2 is YFSETQ. CDR3 residues: CASSYGTNTEASF. CDR3 sequence (DNA): TGCGCCAGCAGCTACGGGACTAACACTGAAGCTTCCTTT.

The chain uses TRBV5-4 and TRBJ2-6; D not resolved. CDR1 and CDR2 (germline): SGHNT, YYREEE (reference sequence). V lost 4 bases and J lost 1, with 9 bases in between. The CDR3 sequence is 15 residues long. CDR3 in amino acids: CASSQMESGANVLTF. The CDR3 DNA sequence: TGTGCCAGCAGCCAAATGGAATCTGGGGCCAACGTCCTGACTTTC.

This clonotype was counted at least ten times. V and J are TRBV7-2 and TRBJ1-1, with 7 bases aligning to TRBD1. The J segment lost 0 bases and the V segment lost 6 bases, leaving 4 bases of the junction unmatched. CDR1 is SGHTA and CDR2 is FQGNSA in the germline V gene. There are 14 residues in the CDR3. This chain's CDR3 is CASSHRGMNTEAFF. The CDR3 nucleotides are TGTGCCAGCAGTCACAGGGGAATGAACACTGAAGCTTTCTTT.

This clonotype has ten or more counts. This chain joins TRBV15 and TRBJ1-2, with 8 bases that match TRBD1. After removal of 0 bases from V and 4 bases from J, the junction contained 7 bases not matched to a gene. Looked up from germline, CDR1 is LNHNV and CDR2 is YYDKDF (reference sequence). The CDR3 runs 16 residues. CDR3 DNA: TGTGCCACCAGCAGAGATCCCAGGGGGCTTACCTATGGCTACACCTTC. Residues: CATSRDPRGLTYGYTF.

The J gene is TRBJ1-6, the V gene TRBV14; TRBD1 matches 7 bases. The V gene end was trimmed by 3 bases and the J gene end by 7 bases; junction bases not matched to a gene: 6. CDR3 length: 15 amino acids. The germline V gene encodes CDR1 SGHDN and CDR2 FVKESK. The CDR3 DNA reads TGTGCCAGCAGCCAGCGACAGGGATACAATTCACCCCTCCACTTT. It is translated as CASSQRQGYNSPLHF.